This T cell receptor beta chain was obtained from a study of Tregs in tolerant kidney transplant recipients. Sequenced by immunoSEQ multiplex PCR; TCRdb stores in-frame clones only, minus some. The sample carries 50,000 to 65,000 clones, 80% to 90% recorded once. This clone was seen just once. Related graft donors supplied nonmyeloablative bone marrow transplants, and mixed chimerism was transient. Between the trimmed V and J ends, which lost 5 bases and 1 base, there was a span of 11 bases. The CDR3 covers 15 residues. From germline, CDR1 is SGHAT and CDR2 FQNNGV. The chain joins TRBV11-2 to TRBJ2-2; D is uncertain. The specimen comprised CD4+ T cells from blood (PBMCs), sampled 6 months after the transplant. The TCR comes from a human patient who received a combined kidney and bone marrow transplant. Some T cells may be transferred from the graft donor. This chain's CDR3 is CASSPRVRNTGELFF. The CDR3 DNA reads TGTGCCAGCAGCCCAAGAGTACGGAACACCGGGGAGCTGTTTTTT.